The source of this T cell receptor beta chain is a study of metastatic and nonmetastatic thyroid tumors. About the research overall: The comparison covered peripheral blood and tumor or nodule tissue in malignant and benign thyroid patients.

Thyroid surgery had not been preceded by any treatment in any patient. In the source study's methods: Between-group CDR3 differences, defined by clinicopathological status, yielded a distant-metastasis classifier for papillary thyroid cancer. TCRdb reanalyzed the PCR reads via MiXCR. TCRdb's processing, not the study's, gives the V and J calls here. The data contain 25,000 to 35,000 clones, approximately 11% of them singletons. Study-wide points: Within blood and tumor, benign nodules reportedly had significantly lower TCR beta diversity than malignant thyroid tumors did.

Trimming stripped 0 bases from V and 10 bases from J, with 11 bases between. Germline V lookup: CDR1 SGHDT, CDR2 YYEEEE. The CDR3 runs 14 residues. For this clone: What it binds is unknown.

The sequence was collected from a female donor with papillary thyroid cancer or a benign thyroid nodule (not recorded which). Some clones in this sample may be carry-over from other donors' samples. Sequencing was performed on blood. The V call is TRBV5-6, the J call TRBJ1-6; tentative D call: TRBD1 (5 bases). This chain's CDR3 is CASSLAQESSPLHF. In DNA form, the CDR3 reads TGTGCCAGCAGCTTGGCACAGGAGAGCTCACCCCTCCACTTT.